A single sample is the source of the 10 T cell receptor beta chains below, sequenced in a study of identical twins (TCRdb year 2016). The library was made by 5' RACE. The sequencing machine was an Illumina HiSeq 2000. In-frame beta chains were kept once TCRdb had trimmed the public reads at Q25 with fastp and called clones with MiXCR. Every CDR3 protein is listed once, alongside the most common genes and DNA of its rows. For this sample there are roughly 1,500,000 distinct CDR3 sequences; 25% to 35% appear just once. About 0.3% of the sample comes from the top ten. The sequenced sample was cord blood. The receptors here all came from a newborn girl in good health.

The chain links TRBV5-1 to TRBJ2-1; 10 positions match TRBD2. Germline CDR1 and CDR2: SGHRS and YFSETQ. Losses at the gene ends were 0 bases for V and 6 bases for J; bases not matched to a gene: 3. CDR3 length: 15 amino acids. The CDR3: CASSLDLAGANEQFF. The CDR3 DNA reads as TGCGCCAGCAGCTTGGATCTAGCGGGAGCCAATGAGCAGTTCTTC.

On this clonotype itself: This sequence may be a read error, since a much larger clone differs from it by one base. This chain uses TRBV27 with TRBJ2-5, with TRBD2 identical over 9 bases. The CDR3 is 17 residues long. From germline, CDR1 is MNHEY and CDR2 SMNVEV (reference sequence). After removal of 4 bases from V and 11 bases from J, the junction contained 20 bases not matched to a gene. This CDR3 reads CASSSPHSGRENNEQYF. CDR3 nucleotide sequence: TGTGCCAGCAGTTCCCCACATAGCGGGAGAGAGAACAATGAGCAGTACTTC.

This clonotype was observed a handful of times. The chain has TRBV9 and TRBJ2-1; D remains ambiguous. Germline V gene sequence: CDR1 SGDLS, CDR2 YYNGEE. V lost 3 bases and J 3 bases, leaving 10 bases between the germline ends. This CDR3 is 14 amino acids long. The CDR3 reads CASSAPGDYNEQFF. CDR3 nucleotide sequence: TGTGCCAGCAGCGCCCCCGGAGACTACAATGAGCAGTTCTTC.

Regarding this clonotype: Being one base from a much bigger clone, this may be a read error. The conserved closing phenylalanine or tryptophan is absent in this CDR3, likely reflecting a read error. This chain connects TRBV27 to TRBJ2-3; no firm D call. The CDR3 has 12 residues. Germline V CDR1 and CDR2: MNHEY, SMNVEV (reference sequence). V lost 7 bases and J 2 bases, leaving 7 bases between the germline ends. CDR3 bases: TGTGCCAGCACTTCCACCACAGATACGCAGTATTTG. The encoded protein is CASTSTTDTQYL.

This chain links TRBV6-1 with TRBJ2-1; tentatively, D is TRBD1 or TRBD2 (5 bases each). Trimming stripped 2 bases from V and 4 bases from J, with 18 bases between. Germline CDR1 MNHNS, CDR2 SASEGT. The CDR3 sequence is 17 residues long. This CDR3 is CASSEPSGAPLYNEQFF. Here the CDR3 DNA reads TGTGCCAGCAGTGAACCCTCCGGGGCCCCCCTATACAATGAGCAGTTCTTC.

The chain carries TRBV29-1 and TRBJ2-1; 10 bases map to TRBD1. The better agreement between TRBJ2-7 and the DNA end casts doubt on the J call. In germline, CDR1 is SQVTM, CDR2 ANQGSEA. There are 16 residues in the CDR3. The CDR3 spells CSVDRDRGSAYNEQYF. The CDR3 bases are TGCAGCGTCGACAGGGACAGGGGCTCTGCCTACAATGAGCAGTACTTC.

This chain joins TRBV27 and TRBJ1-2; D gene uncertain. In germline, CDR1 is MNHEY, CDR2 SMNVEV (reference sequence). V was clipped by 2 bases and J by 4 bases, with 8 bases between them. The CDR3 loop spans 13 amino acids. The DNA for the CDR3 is TGTGCCAGCAGTTTAACGGCCGCCTATGGCTACACCTTC. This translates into CASSLTAAYGYTF.

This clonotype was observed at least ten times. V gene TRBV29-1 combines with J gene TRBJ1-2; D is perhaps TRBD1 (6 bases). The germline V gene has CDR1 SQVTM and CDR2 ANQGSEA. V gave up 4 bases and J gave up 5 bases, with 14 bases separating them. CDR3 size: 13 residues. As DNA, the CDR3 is TGCAGCGTTGTTGGGGGGCGTAGGTATGGCTACACCTTC. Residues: CSVVGGRRYGYTF.

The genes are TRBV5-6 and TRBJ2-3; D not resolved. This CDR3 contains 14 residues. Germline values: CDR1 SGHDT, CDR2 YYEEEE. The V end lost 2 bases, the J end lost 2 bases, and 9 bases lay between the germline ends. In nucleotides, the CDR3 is TGTGCCAGCAGCTTCGCGGACCTCACAGATACGCAGTATTTT. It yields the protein CASSFADLTDTQYF.

DNA of the CDR3: TGTGCCAGCAGTTTATCGGGGACTAGCGGGAGGAGGGAGCAGTTCTTC. It yields the protein CASSLSGTSGRREQFF. The chain is built from TRBV27 and TRBJ2-1; 15 nucleotides align to TRBD2. The CDR3 length is 16 residues. The V and J ends lost 0 bases and 10 bases, in that order; junction bases with no gene match: 4. Germline V CDR1 and CDR2: MNHEY, SMNVEV (reference sequence).